The 25 T cell receptor beta chains in this list originate from one sample, sequenced in a study of blood T cell repertoires in COVID-19. The data were produced by immunoSEQ multiplex PCR, yet TCRdb's version contains in-frame clones alone and is incomplete. The sample has roughly 67,000 clones; approximately 85% are singletons. Sequenced material: peripheral blood. The receptor source for this set is a man aged 50 to 59 with acute or convalescent COVID-19.

The sample holds a few counts of this clone. This chain links TRBV19 with TRBJ2-6; D not certain. The CDR3 loop spans 14 amino acids. Germline loops: CDR1 LNHDA, CDR2 SQIVND (reference sequence). V lost 9 bases, J lost 6 bases, and 15 bases lay in between. CDR3 bases: TGTGCCAGCAACGGCAGGCTTCCGGCCAACGTCCTGACTTTC. It codes for CASNGRLPANVLTF. Using reference TRBV19 and TRBJ2-6 for the parts outside the CDR3, the full variable domain is DGGITQSPKYLFRKEGQNVTLSCEQNLNHDAMYWYRQDPGQGLRLIYYSQIVNDFQKGDIAEGYSVSREKKESFPLTVTSAQKNPTAFYLCASNGRLPANVLTFGAGSRLTVL.

J is TRBJ2-4 and V is TRBV2; TRBD1 matches at 12 bases. V shed 5 bases, J shed 0 bases, and the junction held 8 bases outside the gene matches. Germline V gene lookup returns CDR1 SNHLY and CDR2 FYNNEI. The CDR3 contains 18 residues. Here the CDR3 reads CASSPGQGASRAKNIQYF. CDR3 coding DNA: TGTGCCAGCAGTCCGGGACAGGGGGCCTCTAGAGCCAAAAACATTCAGTACTTC.

The V gene is TRBV3-1 (or the pseudogene TRBV3-2), the J gene TRBJ1-4; D is undetermined. The CDR3 consists of 14 residues. CDR1 LGHDT and CDR2 YNNKEL come from the germline V gene (reference sequence). V lost 2 bases, J lost 5 bases, and 9 bases lay in between. The CDR3 sequence: CASSQLGGNEKLFF. As DNA, the CDR3 is TGTGCCAGCAGCCAATTGGGCGGGAATGAAAAACTGTTTTTT.

The chain carries TRBV7-3 and TRBJ2-2, with TRBD1 as a possible D gene (6 bases). Germline V CDR1 and CDR2: SGHTA, FQGTGA. V lost 5 bases and J lost 5, with 12 bases in between. There are 14 residues in the CDR3. The CDR3, as DNA: TGTGCCAGCAGCACAGGGTCTGGGACCGGGGAGCTGTTTTTT. Its protein is CASSTGSGTGELFF.

The gene calls are TRBV3-1 (or the pseudogene TRBV3-2) and TRBJ2-1; no clear D. The CDR3 is 14 amino acids. V was pared by 0 bases and J by 5 bases, with 8 bases between. Germline CDR1 is LGHDT and CDR2 is YNNKEL (reference sequence). The DNA of the CDR3 is TGTGCCAGCAGCCAAGATCTGCAGAACAATGAGCAGTTCTTC. Its protein is CASSQDLQNNEQFF.

The chain links TRBV20-1 to TRBJ1-2; TRBD1 matches 9 bases. Per the germline V gene, CDR1 is DFQATT and CDR2 is SNEGSKA (reference sequence). This CDR3 comprises 16 residues. J gave up 5 bases and V 3 bases, and 13 bases lay outside the gene matches. CDR3 coding DNA: TGCAGTGCTAGTCTGCCCACTACAGGGGGCGCATATGGCTACACCTTC. Its protein is CSASLPTTGGAYGYTF.

As for this clone: Other DNA sequences in this sample translate to the same CDR3. The chain combines TRBV2 with TRBJ2-5; possibly TRBD2 for D (8 bases). The CDR3 contains 14 residues. CDR1 and CDR2 (germline): SNHLY, FYNNEI. Trimming took off 6 bases at V and 5 bases at J, with 16 bases between the two ends. The CDR3 sequence: CASRAGAGGETQYF. The CDR3 DNA sequence: TGTGCCAGCAGAGCGGGGGCAGGGGGGGAGACCCAGTACTTC.

A remark on this clone: This same CDR3 is encoded by further DNA sequences in the sample. The gene calls are TRBV6-1 and TRBJ2-3; TRBD2 matches at 9 bases. This CDR3 is built from 20 residues. Germline assignment: CDR1 MNHNS and CDR2 SASEGT. V lost 11 bases, J lost 1 base, and 25 bases stayed unmatched. CDR3 in amino acids: CARRGLLGLAGGRGTDTQYF. In nucleotides, the CDR3 is TGTGCCCGCCGTGGGCTCCTGGGACTCGCGGGGGGGCGGGGCACAGATACGCAGTATTTT.

Regarding this clone: Distinct nucleotide sequences in the sample also encode this CDR3. The chain carries TRBV20-1 and TRBJ2-7; D gene unclear. Trimming removed 3 bases at V and 1 base at J, with 16 bases between. Germline values: CDR1 DFQATT, CDR2 SNEGSKA (reference sequence). CDR3 length: 15 amino acids. CDR3 amino acids: CSASLGSKASYEQYF. The CDR3 DNA sequence: TGCAGTGCTAGTCTAGGTTCGAAGGCGTCCTACGAGCAGTACTTC.

This clone was counted a single time. The chain has TRBV5-1 and TRBJ2-7, with D possibly being TRBD2 (6 bases). The length of the CDR3 is 13 residues. The V and J ends lost 4 bases and 5 bases respectively, with 13 bases between them. CDR1 SGHRS and CDR2 YFSETQ come from the germline V gene. The CDR3 reads CASSPGGYDEQYV. CDR3 nucleotides: TGCGCCAGCAGCCCCGGGGGATACGACGAGCAGTACGTC.

This clone has just a few counts. The chain combines TRBV6-1 with TRBJ1-2; maybe TRBD1 (5 bases). The CDR3 consists of 14 residues. The V gene's germline CDR1 is MNHNS and CDR2 SASEGT. V gave up 1 base and J gave up 4 bases, with 10 bases separating them. The CDR3 sequence is CASSEVKGRYGYTF. CDR3 nucleotides: TGTGCCAGCAGTGAAGTGAAGGGGCGCTATGGCTACACCTTC.

The chain employs TRBV5-6 and TRBJ2-5; D is uncertain. Germline loops: CDR1 SGHDT, CDR2 YYEEEE. CDR3 length: 13 residues. Between the trimmed V and J ends, which lost 4 bases and 2 bases, there was a span of 9 bases. CDR3 nucleotide sequence: TGTGCCAGCAGCCAACAGAGACAAGAGACCCAGTACTTC. Its protein product is CASSQQRQETQYF.

The chain is built from TRBV7-2 and TRBJ1-2; D gene unclear. CDR1 and CDR2 (germline): SGHTA, FQGNSA. Deletions cut 3 bases from V and 3 bases from J, with 11 bases between. The CDR3 has 14 residues. CDR3 region: CASSLAGIHYGYTF. As DNA, the CDR3 is TGTGCCAGCAGCTTGGCAGGCATTCACTATGGCTACACCTTC. Together with reference TRBV7-2 and TRBJ1-2, the CDR3 gives the full variable domain: GAGVSQSPSNKVTEKGKDVELRCDPISGHTALYWYRQSLGQGLEFLIYFQGNSAPDKSGLPSDRFSAERTGGSVSTLTIQRTQQEDSAVYLCASSLAGIHYGYTFGSGTRLTVV.

The gene calls are TRBV15 and TRBJ2-7; 8 nucleotides agree with TRBD1. The trim removed 0 bases at V and 12 bases at J, leaving 13 bases unmatched. The CDR3 is 15 residues long. CDR1 and CDR2 from the germline V gene are LNHNV and YYDKDF (reference sequence). The DNA for the CDR3 is TGTGCCACCAGCAGAGATCGCGGACAGGGCTCCGAGTCGTACTTC. This translates into CATSRDRGQGSESYF.

This chain joins TRBV9 and TRBJ1-3; a weak D match, TRBD1 (5 bases). The CDR3 has 15 residues. The germline gives CDR1 SGDLS, CDR2 YYNGEE. V lost 5 bases to trimming and J lost 0 bases, with 12 bases between them. The CDR3 loop is CASSVTESSGNTIYF. CDR3 in DNA: TGTGCCAGCAGTGTGACAGAATCCTCTGGAAACACCATATATTTT.

Comments on this clone: The junction differs from germline at one of its ends, possibly a read error. The rearrangement joins TRBV3-1 (or the pseudogene TRBV3-2) to TRBJ2-7; TRBD2 agrees at 8 bases. Germline-derived CDR1 and CDR2 are LGHDT and YNNKEL (reference sequence). The CDR3 covers 16 residues. The CDR3 DNA reads TGTGCCCGCAGCCAAACTCGGGGGGGGCCCCAGGGGGAGCAGTACTTC. Amino acids: CARSQTRGGPQGEQYF.

This chain links TRBV5-6 with TRBJ1-3; no definite D call. The germline V and J ends were trimmed by 0 bases and 0 bases, with 10 bases remaining between them. The CDR3 loop spans 16 amino acids. The germline V gene has CDR1 SGHDT and CDR2 YYEEEE. The CDR3 here is CASSLDSASSGNTIYF. The CDR3 nucleotides read TGTGCCAGCAGCTTGGATTCGGCTAGCTCTGGAAACACCATATATTTT.

V is TRBV19 and J is TRBJ2-3, with 9 bases identical to TRBD2. Germline assignment: CDR1 LNHDA and CDR2 SQIVND (reference sequence). The V gene end was trimmed by 5 bases and the J gene end by 0 bases; junction bases not matched to a gene: 3. This CDR3 comprises 15 residues. CDR3 nucleotides: TGTGCCAGTAGTCGCCTAGCGGGAAGCACAGATACGCAGTATTTT. It encodes CASSRLAGSTDTQYF. The whole variable domain, remainder taken from reference TRBV19 and TRBJ2-3, is DGGITQSPKYLFRKEGQNVTLSCEQNLNHDAMYWYRQDPGQGLRLIYYSQIVNDFQKGDIAEGYSVSREKKESFPLTVTSAQKNPTAFYLCASSRLAGSTDTQYFGPGTRLTVL.

The chain carries TRBV11-2 and TRBJ2-5; tentatively, D is TRBD1 (6 bases). This CDR3 has 14 residues. V lost 1 base, J lost 6 bases, and 12 bases lay in between. The V gene's germline CDR1 is SGHAT and CDR2 FQNNGV. The CDR3 coding sequence is TGTGCCAGCAGCTTAGCAGGGGATCTACAGACCCAGTACTTC. Its protein product is CASSLAGDLQTQYF.

This chain uses TRBV5-5 with TRBJ2-3; 15 positions match TRBD2. Germline CDR1 SGHKS, CDR2 YYEKEE (reference sequence). This CDR3 has 16 residues. The V segment lost 5 bases and the J segment 3 bases; nucleotides outside the gene matches: 4. The chain's CDR3 is CASRMGLAGGTDTQYF. For the CDR3, the DNA is TGTGCCAGCAGGATGGGACTAGCGGGGGGAACAGATACGCAGTATTTT.

The chain employs TRBV9 and TRBJ2-5; 12 bases match TRBD2. Germline values: CDR1 SGDLS, CDR2 YYNGEE. Unmatched junction bases numbered 8, after V lost 3 bases and J lost 5 bases. CDR3 length: 16 residues. CDR3 residues: CASSETGTSGRETQYF. CDR3 bases: TGTGCCAGCAGCGAAACTGGGACTAGCGGGCGGGAGACCCAGTACTTC. The entire variable domain, with the rest obtained from reference TRBV9 and TRBJ2-5, is as follows: DSGVTQTPKHLITATGQRVTLRCSPRSGDLSVYWYQQSLDQGLQFLIQYYNGEERAKGNILERFSAQQFPDLHSELNLSSLELGDSALYFCASSETGTSGRETQYFGPGTRLLVL.

J is TRBJ2-5 and V is TRBV6-5; TRBD2 matches 11 bases. CDR1 is MNHEY and CDR2 is SVGAGI in the germline V gene. V was pared by 6 bases and J by 4 bases, with 7 bases of the junction left unmatched. This CDR3 comprises 15 residues. The CDR3 region has the DNA TGTGCCAGCAGCTTTAGCGGGGGGGCCGGAGAGACCCAGTACTTC. Translating it yields CASSFSGGAGETQYF.

The chain has TRBV27 and TRBJ1-1, with D possibly TRBD1 on 5 matching bases. V dropped 1 base and J dropped 0 bases, with 15 bases sitting between them. The CDR3 has 17 residues. Germline V CDR1 and CDR2: MNHEY, SMNVEV (reference sequence). CDR3 region: CASSLWGVRTMNTEAFF. For the CDR3, the DNA is TGTGCCAGCAGTTTATGGGGGGTGAGGACAATGAACACTGAAGCTTTCTTT.

The V gene is TRBV3-1 (or the pseudogene TRBV3-2), the J gene TRBJ1-2, with 9 bases matching TRBD1. V lost 6 bases and J lost 8; bases outside the gene matches: 10. The CDR3 runs to 14 residues. Germline V gene lookup returns CDR1 LGHDT and CDR2 YNNKEL (reference sequence). In nucleotides, the CDR3 is TGTGCCAGCAGGGGGGTGGGACAGGGCCTCGGCTACACCTTC. As protein: CASRGVGQGLGYTF.

Only a few counts were recorded for this clone. V and J are TRBV4-1 and TRBJ2-3, with 7 bases lining up with TRBD2. Losses at the gene ends were 2 bases for V and 5 bases for J; bases not matched to a gene: 4. The CDR3 length is 14 residues. In germline, CDR1 is MGHRA, CDR2 YSYEKL. The CDR3 reads CASSQSPGGDTQYF. CDR3 nucleotide sequence: TGCGCCAGCAGCCAATCGCCGGGGGGAGATACGCAGTATTTT.